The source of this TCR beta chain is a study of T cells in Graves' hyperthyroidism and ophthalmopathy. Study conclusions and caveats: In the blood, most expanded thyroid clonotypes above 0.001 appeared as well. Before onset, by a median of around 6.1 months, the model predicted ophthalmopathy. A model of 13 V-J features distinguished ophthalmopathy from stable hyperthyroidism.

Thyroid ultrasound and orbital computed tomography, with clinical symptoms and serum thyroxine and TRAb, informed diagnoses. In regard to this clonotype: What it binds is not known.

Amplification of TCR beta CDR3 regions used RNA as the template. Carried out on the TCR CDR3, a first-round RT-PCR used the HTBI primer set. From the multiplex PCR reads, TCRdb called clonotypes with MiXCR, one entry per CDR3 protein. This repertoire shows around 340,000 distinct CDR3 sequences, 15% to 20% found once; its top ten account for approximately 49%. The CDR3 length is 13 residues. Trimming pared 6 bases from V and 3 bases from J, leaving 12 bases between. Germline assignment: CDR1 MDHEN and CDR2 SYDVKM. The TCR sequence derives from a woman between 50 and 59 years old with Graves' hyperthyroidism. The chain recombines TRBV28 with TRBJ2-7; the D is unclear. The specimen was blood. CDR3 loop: CASSIDILYEQYF. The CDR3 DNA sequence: TGTGCCAGCAGCATTGACATACTCTACGAGCAGTACTTC.